This T cell receptor beta chain was found in a study of blood T cell repertoires in COVID-19. Data came from immunoSEQ multiplex PCR; TCRdb stores just in-frame clones and leaves some out. There are about 280,000 clones in the sample; 80% to 95% occur only once, and about 3% lies in the top ten. In germline, CDR1 is LNHDA, CDR2 SQIVND (reference sequence). V was cut by 1 base and J by 10 bases, with 14 bases left in between. The CDR3 extends over 14 amino acids. V and J are TRBV19 and TRBJ1-5; D is undetermined. The sequence derives from a man aged 40-49 years who had been exposed to COVID-19. Sequencing used PBMCs or T cells enriched from blood (not recorded which). As DNA, the CDR3 is TGTGCCAGTAGTATAGGAGGGAACTCTGGACCCCAGCATTTT. It yields the protein CASSIGGNSGPQHF.